A single sample is the source of the 29 T cell receptor beta chains below, sequenced in a study of neurological immune-mediated disorders. TCRdb independently ran MiXCR on the 5' RACE reads; one entry per CDR3 protein. The sample gives roughly 56,000 distinct CDR3 sequences, 10% to 12% of which show up once; over 1.5% is in the top ten. The specimen sequenced was PBMCs. The receptors come from a man between 60 and 70 years old in good health.

This clonotype appeared a few times. This chain connects TRBV29-1 to TRBJ2-1, with D tentatively TRBD1 (6 bases). Germline CDR1 reads SQVTM; CDR2 reads ANQGSEA. V was shortened by 6 bases and J by 6 bases, with 18 bases between the two germline ends. This CDR3 has 14 amino acids. CDR3 amino acids: CSVLGVGQGNEQFF. The CDR3 DNA sequence: TGCAGCGTCCTAGGGGTGGGACAAGGCAATGAGCAGTTCTTC.

In this sample, this clonotype turned up many times. V usage is TRBV27 and J usage is TRBJ1-1, with D unresolved. This CDR3 is built from 11 residues. Germline CDR1 MNHEY, CDR2 SMNVEV (reference sequence). V lost 3 bases to trimming and J lost 11 bases, with 10 bases between them. The DNA of the CDR3 is TGTGCCAGCAGTTTCTACGGCGAGGCTTTCTTT. Translation: CASSFYGEAFF.

This clonotype showed up many times. The chain joins TRBV6-5 to TRBJ2-2; D not resolved. CDR3 size: 15 residues. V lost 0 bases and J 5 bases, leaving 10 bases between the germline ends. Germline V CDR1 and CDR2: MNHEY, SVGAGI. CDR3 in DNA: TGTGCCAGCAGTTACTCTGGCCTGATGACCGGGGAGCTGTTTTTT. This codes for CASSYSGLMTGELFF.

The chain couples TRBV4-3 to TRBJ2-5; no clear D. The CDR3 is made up of 15 amino acids. Germline CDR1 LGHNA, CDR2 YSLEER. V was shortened by 0 bases and J by 6 bases, with 14 bases between the two germline ends. The CDR3 is CASSQDSGPPQTQYF. In DNA, the CDR3 is TGCGCCAGCAGCCAAGATTCCGGGCCCCCGCAGACCCAGTACTTC.

In this sample, this clonotype turned up many times. For the CDR3, the DNA is TGTGCCAGCAGTGCCCGGGATGCAACTAATGAAAAACTGTTTTTT. Translation: CASSARDATNEKLFF. The chain joins TRBV2 to TRBJ1-4; D gene uncertain. The germline CDR1 and CDR2 sequences are SNHLY and FYNNEI. The CDR3 length is 15 residues. V was pared by 4 bases and J by 0 bases, with 9 bases between.

This clonotype has ten or more counts. The chain uses TRBV6-5 and TRBJ2-5; D is uncertain. Germline CDR1 reads MNHEY; CDR2 reads SVGAGI. V dropped 8 bases and J dropped 5 bases, with 9 bases sitting between them. The CDR3 runs 11 residues. CDR3 loop: CASLEGETQYF. As DNA, the CDR3 is TGTGCCAGCTTAGAAGGGGAGACCCAGTACTTC.

Ten or more counts support this clonotype. The chain employs TRBV20-1 and TRBJ2-3, with D hard to call. This CDR3 spans 13 amino acids. From germline, CDR1 is DFQATT and CDR2 SNEGSKA (reference sequence). V was clipped by 6 bases and J by 2 bases, with 12 bases between them. The CDR3 DNA reads as TGCAGTGCACGTAGAGGAACCACAGATACGCAGTATTTT. It encodes CSARRGTTDTQYF.

This clonotype was recorded many times. The V call is TRBV29-1, the J call TRBJ2-3, with 14 bases matching TRBD2. This CDR3 contains 20 residues. With V trimmed by 6 bases and J by 7 bases, 24 bases remained unmatched. CDR1 and CDR2 (germline): SQVTM, ANQGSEA. This CDR3 is CSVDTGGRTSGGNLPNTQYF. CDR3 nucleotides: TGCAGCGTGGATACAGGGGGCAGGACTAGCGGGGGGAACTTACCAAATACGCAGTATTTT.

This clonotype was detected many times. The CDR3 loop is CASSPSEHSGYTF. In DNA, the CDR3 is TGTGCCAGCTCACCTTCAGAACACAGTGGCTACACCTTC. V and J are TRBV18 and TRBJ1-2, with D unclear. Trimming left V 3 bases short and J 7 bases short, with 12 bases between. In germline, CDR1 is KGHSH, CDR2 LQKENI. The CDR3 covers 13 residues.

This clonotype came up many times. The V gene is TRBV18, the J gene TRBJ1-2; no clear D gene. The germline CDR1 and CDR2 sequences are KGHSH and LQKENI. This CDR3 has 13 residues. V was pared by 0 bases and J by 6 bases, with 8 bases between. The CDR3 DNA is TGTGCCAGCTCACCACCGGAAGTTAATGGCTACACCTTC. It specifies CASSPPEVNGYTF.

Points on this clonotype: Compared with germline, one end of the junction differs, possibly owing to a read error. The chain uses TRBV3-1 and TRBJ1-6, with D perhaps matching TRBD1 (5 bases). The CDR3 loop spans 13 amino acids. In germline, CDR1 is LGHDT, CDR2 YNNKEL (reference sequence). Written as DNA, the CDR3 is TGTGCCAGCAGCCGTCAGGGAAGTTCACCCCCCCACTTT. It is translated as CASSRQGSSPPHF.

This chain links TRBV6-1 with TRBJ1-2, with D possibly matching TRBD1 (5 bases). V lost 4 bases and J lost 8, with 17 bases in between. The V gene's germline CDR1 is MNHNS and CDR2 SASEGT. The CDR3 covers 14 residues. The CDR3 spells CASSVTVQRDGYTF. The CDR3 DNA sequence: TGTGCCAGCAGTGTGACAGTCCAACGGGACGGCTACACCTTC.

This clonotype was counted many times. The chain employs TRBV5-1 and TRBJ1-2; weak D call: TRBD1 (6 bases). V was clipped by 0 bases and J by 8 bases, with 17 bases between them. Germline values: CDR1 SGHRS, CDR2 YFSETQ. This CDR3 has 15 residues. The DNA for the CDR3 is TGCGCCAGCAGCTTGGGCAATCCGGGGGCAGAAGGCTACACCTTC. Encoded protein: CASSLGNPGAEGYTF.

This clonotype has at least ten counts. The chain recombines TRBV5-6 with TRBJ2-3; the match to TRBD1 covers 8 bases. The V and J ends lost 4 bases and 1 base, in that order; junction bases with no gene match: 8. The CDR3 runs to 16 residues. The V gene's germline CDR1 is SGHDT and CDR2 YYEEEE. DNA of the CDR3: TGTGCCAGCAGCCATGACAGGGGCCCCCGCACAGATACGCAGTATTTT. Translated, it gives CASSHDRGPRTDTQYF.

The table lists this clonotype with many counts. The chain couples TRBV12-3 or TRBV12-4 to TRBJ2-7, with D unresolved. V was trimmed by 3 bases and J by 5 bases, leaving 8 bases between them. The CDR3 is 12 residues long. The CDR3 sequence: CASSFAANEQYF. The DNA for the CDR3 is TGTGCCAGCAGTTTCGCAGCTAACGAGCAGTACTTC.

This clonotype was seen repeatedly, ten times or more. This chain connects TRBV7-2 to TRBJ2-2; D remains ambiguous. With 2 bases removed from V and 6 bases from J, the gap between germline ends came to 4 bases. Germline values: CDR1 SGHTA, CDR2 FQGNSA. The CDR3 sequence is 12 residues long. The CDR3 DNA reads as TGTGCCAGCAGCTTAAGATCCGGGGAGCTGTTTTTT. Amino acid sequence: CASSLRSGELFF.

In this sample, this clonotype turned up many times. The chain joins TRBV7-9 to TRBJ1-1; D unresolved. The CDR3 is 14 amino acids. Looked up from germline, CDR1 is SEHNR and CDR2 is FQNEAQ (reference sequence). Trimming took 6 bases from V and 0 from J, leaving 11 bases between them. CDR3 in DNA: TGTGCCAGCAGTCTAGCGGGCCTGAACACTGAAGCTTTCTTT. It codes for CASSLAGLNTEAFF.

This clonotype was counted ten times or more. V usage is TRBV5-1 and J usage is TRBJ1-1, with D maybe TRBD1 (5 bases). V lost 3 bases, J lost 7 bases, and 16 bases lay in between. Germline V gene lookup returns CDR1 SGHRS and CDR2 YFSETQ. The CDR3 spans 14 residues. The CDR3: CASSSSPQDHEAFF. CDR3 bases: TGCGCCAGCAGCTCATCACCACAGGACCATGAAGCTTTCTTT.

This clonotype was detected ten times or more. The chain combines TRBV6-6 with TRBJ1-1; D unclear. This CDR3 comprises 11 residues. CDR1 is MNHNY, CDR2 SVGAGI, per germline (reference sequence). V lost 11 bases and J lost 1, with 8 bases in between. The CDR3 bases are TGTGCCGTTTGGGGGAACACTGAAGCTTTCTTT. It yields the protein CAVWGNTEAFF.

This clonotype was detected many times. The chain couples TRBV5-6 to TRBJ1-5; D uncertain. Trimming cost V 2 bases and J 1 base, with 7 bases left between them. The CDR3 sequence is 14 residues long. CDR1 and CDR2 from the germline V gene are SGHDT and YYEEEE. For the CDR3, the DNA is TGTGCCAGCAGCTTTCTACGGAGCAATCAGCCCCAGCATTTT. It encodes CASSFLRSNQPQHF.

This clonotype was seen ten or more times. The chain links TRBV6-5 to TRBJ1-3; D is unclear. Germline assignment: CDR1 MNHEY and CDR2 SVGAGI. Trimming removed 6 bases from V and 4 bases from J, with 7 bases in between. This CDR3 region has 12 residues. CDR3 DNA sequence: TGTGCCAGCAGGGGATCCGGAAACACCATATATTTT. Encoded protein: CASRGSGNTIYF.

This clonotype showed up many times. CDR3 residues: CASSIEDSSNQPQHF. The CDR3 DNA is TGCGCCAGCAGCATAGAAGACAGTAGCAATCAGCCCCAGCATTTT. The rearrangement links TRBV5-1 to TRBJ1-5; a weak D match, TRBD1 (5 bases). CDR1 and CDR2 from the germline V gene are SGHRS and YFSETQ. The V end lost 4 bases, the J end lost 0 bases, and 11 bases lay between the germline ends. The CDR3 has 15 residues.

This clonotype was counted many times. The V call is TRBV12-3 or TRBV12-4, the J call TRBJ1-4; D not resolved. The CDR3 sequence is 14 residues long. V dropped 1 base and J dropped 8 bases, with 11 bases sitting between them. CDR3 nucleotides: TGTGCCAGCAGTTTAGGGCGCCTGCAGGAAAAACTGTTTTTT. Its translation: CASSLGRLQEKLFF.

This clonotype was picked up many times. The chain recombines TRBV10-3 with TRBJ2-1, with 7 positions matching TRBD1. With V trimmed by 4 bases and J by 5 bases, 11 bases remained unmatched. This CDR3 comprises 16 residues. Germline V gene sequence: CDR1 ENHRY, CDR2 SYGVKD. CDR3: CAISADGTVIHNEQFF. CDR3 nucleotides: TGTGCCATCAGTGCTGACGGGACAGTGATACACAATGAGCAGTTCTTC.

Notes on this clonotype: A much more abundant neighbour one base away suggests this may be a read error. The chain combines TRBV7-3 with TRBJ2-2; D is ambiguous. Germline V gene sequence: CDR1 SGHTA, CDR2 FQGTGA. With 5 bases removed from V and 4 bases from J, the gap between germline ends came to 11 bases. There are 14 residues in the CDR3. This CDR3 is CASSRACLTGELFF. CDR3 nucleotide sequence: TGTGCCAGCAGCCGGGCGTGTCTCACCGGGGAGCTGTTTTTT.

This clonotype was counted many times. The V gene is TRBV20-1, the J gene TRBJ2-1; D remains ambiguous. V dropped 0 bases and J dropped 9 bases, with 9 bases sitting between them. The CDR3 length is 12 residues. Germline CDR1 is DFQATT and CDR2 is SNEGSKA (reference sequence). The CDR3: CSARDQSPEQFF. DNA of the CDR3: TGCAGTGCTAGAGATCAATCCCCTGAGCAGTTCTTC.

This clonotype has a count of ten or more. The gene calls are TRBV7-8 and TRBJ2-1, with 12 bases fitting TRBD2. The trim removed 0 bases at V and 1 base at J, leaving 10 bases unmatched. The CDR3 runs to 20 residues. Germline V gene sequence: CDR1 SGHVS, CDR2 FQNEAQ. The CDR3 spells CASSLARTSGAALSYNEQFF. CDR3 nucleotide sequence: TGTGCCAGCAGCTTAGCGCGGACTAGCGGGGCCGCTTTATCCTACAATGAGCAGTTCTTC.

In this sample, this clonotype turned up many times. The chain uses TRBV7-2 and TRBJ1-5; D ambiguous. V was cut by 3 bases and J by 1 base, with 7 bases left in between. CDR1 and CDR2 from the germline V gene are SGHTA and FQGNSA. The CDR3 is made up of 14 amino acids. CDR3 residues: CASSFSDSNQPQHF. In nucleotides, the CDR3 is TGTGCCAGCAGCTTCAGCGACAGCAATCAGCCCCAGCATTTT.

This clonotype showed up many times. The V call is TRBV20-1, the J call TRBJ2-2, with D tentatively TRBD1 (6 bases). CDR1 is DFQATT and CDR2 is SNEGSKA in the germline V gene (reference sequence). Trimming cost V 0 bases and J 5 bases, with 16 bases left between them. CDR3 length: 16 residues. In nucleotides, the CDR3 is TGCAGTGCTAGAGATCACGGACAGAGGGCAACCGGGGAGCTGTTTTTT. It encodes CSARDHGQRATGELFF.